The present T cell receptor beta chain was sequenced within a study of blood T cell repertoires in COVID-19. Measured with immunoSEQ multiplex PCR; TCRdb has only the in-frame clones, and not every one. Of 55,000 to 75,000 clones listed, over 75% are singletons. This CDR3 comprises 14 residues. The germline CDR1 and CDR2 sequences are SGHRS and YFSETQ. Trimming stripped 1 base from V and 2 bases from J, with 10 bases between. This receptor was taken from a man aged 80 or over with active or convalescent COVID-19. V is TRBV5-1 and J is TRBJ2-7, with D tentatively TRBD1 (5 bases). The material sequenced was peripheral blood. DNA for the CDR3: TGCGCCAGCAGCTTGATAGGGGCAACCTACGAGCAGTACTTC. Its translation: CASSLIGATYEQYF.